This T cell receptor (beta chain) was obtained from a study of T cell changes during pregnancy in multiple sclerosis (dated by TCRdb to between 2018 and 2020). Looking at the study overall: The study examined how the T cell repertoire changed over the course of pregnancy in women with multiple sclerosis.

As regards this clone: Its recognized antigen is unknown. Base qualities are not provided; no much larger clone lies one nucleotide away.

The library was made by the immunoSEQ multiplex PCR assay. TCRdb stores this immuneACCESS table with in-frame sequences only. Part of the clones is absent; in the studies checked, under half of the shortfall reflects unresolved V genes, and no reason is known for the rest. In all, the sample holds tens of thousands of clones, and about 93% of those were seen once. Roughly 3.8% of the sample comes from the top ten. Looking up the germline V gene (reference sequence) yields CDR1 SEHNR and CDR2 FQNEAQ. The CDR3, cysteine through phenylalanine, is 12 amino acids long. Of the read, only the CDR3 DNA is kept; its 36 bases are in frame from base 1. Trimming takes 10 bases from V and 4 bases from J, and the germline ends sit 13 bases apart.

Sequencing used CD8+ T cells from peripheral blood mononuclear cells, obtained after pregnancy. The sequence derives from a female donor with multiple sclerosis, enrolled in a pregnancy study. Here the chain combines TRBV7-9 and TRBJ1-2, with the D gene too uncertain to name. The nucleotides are TGTGCCACCTCCGGGAGGATCTATGGCTACACCTTC. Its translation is CATSGRIYGYTF.